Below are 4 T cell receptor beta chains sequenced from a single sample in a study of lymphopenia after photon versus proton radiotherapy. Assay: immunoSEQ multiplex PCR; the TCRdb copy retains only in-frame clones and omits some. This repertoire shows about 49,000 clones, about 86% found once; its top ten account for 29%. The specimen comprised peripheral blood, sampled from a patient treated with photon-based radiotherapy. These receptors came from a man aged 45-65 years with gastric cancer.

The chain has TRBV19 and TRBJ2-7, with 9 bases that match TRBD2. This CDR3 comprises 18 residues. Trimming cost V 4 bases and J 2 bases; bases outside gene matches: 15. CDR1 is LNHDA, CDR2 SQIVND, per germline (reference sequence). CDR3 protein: CASSTVVAGEMPAYEQYF. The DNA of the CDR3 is TGTGCCAGTAGTACGGTAGTAGCGGGAGAAATGCCTGCCTACGAGCAGTACTTC.

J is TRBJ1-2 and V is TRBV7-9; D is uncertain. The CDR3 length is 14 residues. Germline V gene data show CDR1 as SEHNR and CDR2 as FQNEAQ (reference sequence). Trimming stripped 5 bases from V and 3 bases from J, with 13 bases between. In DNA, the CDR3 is TGTGCCAGCAGCAAGCGGTCGCCCGACTATGGCTACACCTTC. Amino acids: CASSKRSPDYGYTF.

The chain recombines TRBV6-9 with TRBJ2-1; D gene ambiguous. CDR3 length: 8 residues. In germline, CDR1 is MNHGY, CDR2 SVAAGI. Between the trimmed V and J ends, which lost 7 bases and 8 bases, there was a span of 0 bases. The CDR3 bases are TGTGCCAGCAATGAGCAGTTCTTC. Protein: CASNEQFF.

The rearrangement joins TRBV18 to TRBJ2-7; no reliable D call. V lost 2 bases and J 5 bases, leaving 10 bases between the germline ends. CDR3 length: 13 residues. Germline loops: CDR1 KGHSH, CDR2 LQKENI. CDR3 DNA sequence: TGTGCCAGCTCACCAGGGTCTAAGGACGAGCAGTACTTC. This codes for CASSPGSKDEQYF.